This TCR beta chain derives from a study of blood T cell repertoires in COVID-19. The CDR3 spans 18 residues. Between the trimmed V and J ends, which lost 6 bases and 0 bases, there was a span of 21 bases. CDR1 and CDR2 from the germline V gene are SNHLY and FYNNEI. TCRdb's copy holds only in-frame clones and misses some; the assay was immunoSEQ multiplex PCR. This sample has a few hundred thousand clones, with 83% found just once. The receptor was derived from a woman in her forties or fifties with acute or convalescent COVID-19. What was sequenced was peripheral blood. This rearrangement joins TRBV2 to TRBJ2-1; D might be TRBD2 (6 bases). CDR3 loop: CASSGSRGGGSSYNEQFF. DNA for the CDR3: TGTGCCAGCAGCGGATCAAGGGGCGGAGGGAGCTCCTACAATGAGCAGTTCTTC.